The T cell receptor (beta chain) described here comes from a study of blood T cell repertoires in COVID-19 (dated by TCRdb to about 2020). With respect to the entire study: The collaborator samples originated in the United States, Italy and Spain and spanned the acute and convalescent phases of COVID-19. The material from the prospective study consisted of cDNA or gDNA derived from T cells, B-cell-depleted T cells, or PBMCs. Deeply sampled blood TCRbeta repertoires from subjects exposed to, actively infected with, or recovered from COVID-19 were included in the dataset. The samples were drawn from the first 160 participants of the ongoing ImmuneRACE study and from some 1,300 subjects provided by 6 global collaborators. Sample metadata almost always included a de-identified subject ID, COVID-19 status, age in years and sex. Where available, HLA class I and class II types were taken from metadata supplied by the sample provider and were not determined by assay-based typing. The repertoires were released in a freely available public database meant as a resource for research on the immune response to SARS-CoV-2.

The immunoSEQ Assay, a bias-controlled multiplex PCR, was used to amplify TCRbeta CDR3 regions from genomic DNA. The published analysis was carried out like this. Within the assay, amplification of reference gene primers was used to estimate how many nucleated cells each sample contained. To quantify the absolute abundance of each unique TCRbeta CDR3 rearrangement, sequence reads were collapsed and filtered. For each sample, productive Simpson clonality was calculated as the square root of Simpson's diversity index across productive rearrangements. As stored in TCRdb, this immuneACCESS dataset retains in-frame rearrangements with V and J assigned. A fraction of the clones does not appear; measured against another copy, unresolved V genes explain less than half of the discrepancy, and the remainder lacks a known reason. V and J calls and clone size follow that table, whereas D and trimming were derived from the DNA. Recorded for this sample are 270,000 or so clones; 81% of them occurred a single time. The top ten clones comprise just under 3% of the sample.

The CDR3 sequence holds 16 residues, the cysteine and phenylalanine included. CDR3 DNA is the only sequence kept; it has 48 bases, read in frame from the first base. Comments on this clone: No antigen is known for it. Base qualities are not provided; no much larger clone lies one nucleotide away.

Collaborating institutions collected whole blood in K2EDTA tubes following their own protocols. For TCRbeta analysis, collaborators shipped samples as frozen whole blood, isolated PBMCs, or DNA extracted from either of those sample types. What the authors observed across the whole study: The quantity of clinical and demographic metadata differed by source and by participant and was supplied without curation.

The chain is assembled from TRBV21-1 and TRBJ2-3; the table gives TRBD2 as D, unverified against the DNA. TRBV21-1 corresponds to a pseudogene. The sequence was collected from a woman between 55 and 75 years old with active or convalescent COVID-19. Sequenced input: peripheral blood. Here the CDR3 is given as CASSPQAGDYTDTQYF. The DNA reads TGTGCCAGCAGCCCTCAAGCGGGGGACTATACAGATACGCAGTATTTT.